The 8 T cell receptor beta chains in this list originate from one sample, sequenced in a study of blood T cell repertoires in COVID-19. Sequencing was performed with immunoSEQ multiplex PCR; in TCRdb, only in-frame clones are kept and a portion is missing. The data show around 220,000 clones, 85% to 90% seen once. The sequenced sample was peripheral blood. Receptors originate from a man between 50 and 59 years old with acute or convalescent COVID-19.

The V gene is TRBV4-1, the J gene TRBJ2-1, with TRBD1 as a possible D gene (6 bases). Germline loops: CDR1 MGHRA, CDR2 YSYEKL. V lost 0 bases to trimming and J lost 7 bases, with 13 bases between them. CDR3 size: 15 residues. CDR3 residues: CASSQDFRGRNEQFF. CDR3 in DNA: TGCGCCAGCAGCCAAGATTTCAGGGGCCGGAATGAGCAGTTCTTC.

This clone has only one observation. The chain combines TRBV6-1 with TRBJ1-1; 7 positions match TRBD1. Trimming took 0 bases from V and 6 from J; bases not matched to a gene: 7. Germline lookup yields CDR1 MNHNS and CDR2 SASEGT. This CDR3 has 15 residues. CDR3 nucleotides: TGTGCCAGCAGTGAAGCGATTCGGGGGACAGCTGAAGCTTTCTTT. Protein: CASSEAIRGTAEAFF.

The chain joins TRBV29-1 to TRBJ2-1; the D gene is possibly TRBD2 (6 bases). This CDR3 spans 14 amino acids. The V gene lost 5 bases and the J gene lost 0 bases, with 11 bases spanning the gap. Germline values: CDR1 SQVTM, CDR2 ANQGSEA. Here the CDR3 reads CSVTTGSSYNEQFF. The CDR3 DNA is TGCAGCGTTACCACCGGGAGCTCCTACAATGAGCAGTTCTTC.

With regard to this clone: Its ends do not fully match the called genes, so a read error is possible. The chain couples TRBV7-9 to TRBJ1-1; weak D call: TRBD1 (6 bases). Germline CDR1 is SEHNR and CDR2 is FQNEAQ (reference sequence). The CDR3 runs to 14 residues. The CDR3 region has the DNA TGTGCCGGCAGCTCCACGGATTGGACAGACACAGCTTTCTTT. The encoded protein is CAGSSTDWTDTAFF.

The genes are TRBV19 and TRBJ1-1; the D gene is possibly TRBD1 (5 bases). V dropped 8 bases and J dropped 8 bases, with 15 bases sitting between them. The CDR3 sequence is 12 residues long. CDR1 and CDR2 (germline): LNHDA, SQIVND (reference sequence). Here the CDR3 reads CASGDFELEAFF. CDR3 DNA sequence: TGTGCCAGTGGGGACTTTGAGCTAGAAGCTTTCTTT.

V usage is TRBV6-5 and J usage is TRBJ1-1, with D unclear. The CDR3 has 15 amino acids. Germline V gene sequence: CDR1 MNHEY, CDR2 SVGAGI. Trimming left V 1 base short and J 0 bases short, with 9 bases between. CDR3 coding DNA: TGTGCCAGCAGTTACTTCGGTGCCATGAACACTGAAGCTTTCTTT. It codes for CASSYFGAMNTEAFF.

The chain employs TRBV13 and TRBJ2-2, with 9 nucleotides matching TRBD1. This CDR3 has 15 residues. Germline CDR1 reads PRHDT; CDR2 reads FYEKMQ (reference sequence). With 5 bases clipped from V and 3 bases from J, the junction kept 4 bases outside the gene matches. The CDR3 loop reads CASSLRQGDTGELFF. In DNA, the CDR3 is TGTGCCAGCAGCCTAAGACAGGGGGACACCGGGGAGCTGTTTTTT.

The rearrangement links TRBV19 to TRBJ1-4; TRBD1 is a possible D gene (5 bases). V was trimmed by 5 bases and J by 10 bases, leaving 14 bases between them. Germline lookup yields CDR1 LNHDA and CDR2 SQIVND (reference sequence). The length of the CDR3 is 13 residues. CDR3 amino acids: CASSVQERRKLFF. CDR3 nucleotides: TGTGCCAGTAGTGTACAGGAACGGCGAAAACTGTTTTTT.